These 21 T cell receptor beta chains share one sample of origin, sequenced in a study of blood T cell repertoires in COVID-19. TCRdb's copy holds only in-frame clones and misses some; the assay was immunoSEQ multiplex PCR. The repertoire holds around 100,000 clones, with about 85% as singletons. Sequencing input: peripheral blood. These receptors all stem from a woman in her 70s with active or convalescent COVID-19.

The gene calls are TRBV9 and TRBJ1-2, with 8 bases fitting TRBD1. The CDR3 is 14 amino acids. V lost 0 bases and J lost 2; bases outside the gene matches: 0. Looked up from germline, CDR1 is SGDLS and CDR2 is YYNGEE. This CDR3 reads CASSVDRGNYGYTF. The CDR3 DNA reads as TGTGCCAGCAGCGTAGACAGGGGGAACTATGGCTACACCTTC.

The genes are TRBV19 and TRBJ1-4; D remains ambiguous. Germline values: CDR1 LNHDA, CDR2 SQIVND (reference sequence). Trimming stripped 7 bases from V and 8 bases from J, with 14 bases between. The CDR3 length is 13 residues. In DNA, the CDR3 is TGTGCCAGTACGAGGAGCCGGCGGGAAAAACTGTTTTTT. Encoded protein: CASTRSRREKLFF.

The chain combines TRBV3-1 (or the pseudogene TRBV3-2) with TRBJ1-2; 7 bases match TRBD1. The CDR3 runs 20 residues. Trimming cost V 0 bases and J 0 bases; bases outside gene matches: 16. Germline loops: CDR1 LGHDT, CDR2 YNNKEL (reference sequence). The DNA for the CDR3 is TGTGCCAGCAGCCAAGAGATTATAGGGGGCAGGCTCCCAGCTAACTATGGCTACACCTTC. Its translation: CASSQEIIGGRLPANYGYTF.

This clone was counted only a few times. The chain couples TRBV27 to TRBJ1-5, with D possibly being TRBD1 (6 bases). CDR3 length: 15 residues. Trimming left V 6 bases short and J 0 bases short, with 12 bases between. CDR1 and CDR2 (germline): MNHEY, SMNVEV (reference sequence). CDR3: CASRAGTNSNQPQHF. In nucleotides, the CDR3 is TGTGCCAGCAGGGCCGGGACAAATAGCAATCAGCCCCAGCATTTT.

V gene TRBV28 combines with J gene TRBJ1-5, with D perhaps TRBD1 (5 bases). V lost 3 bases to trimming and J lost 0 bases, with 9 bases between them. Germline V gene sequence: CDR1 MDHEN, CDR2 SYDVKM. The CDR3 extends over 15 amino acids. DNA of the CDR3: TGTGCCAGCAGTTTGGGGGGGACTAGCAATCAGCCCCAGCATTTT. Amino acids: CASSLGGTSNQPQHF.

The chain has TRBV7-2 and TRBJ2-7; D is uncertain. Germline V lookup: CDR1 SGHTA, CDR2 FQGNSA. This CDR3 spans 11 amino acids. Deletions cut 4 bases from V and 4 bases from J, with 5 bases between. The CDR3 here is CASSSFYEQYF. The CDR3 bases are TGTGCCAGCAGCTCCTTTTACGAGCAGTACTTC.

The V call is TRBV6-5, the J call TRBJ2-7; perhaps TRBD1 as D (6 bases). CDR3 length: 11 residues. Trimming pared 1 base from V and 12 bases from J, leaving 10 bases between. Germline V CDR1 and CDR2: MNHEY, SVGAGI. The CDR3 nucleotides read TGTGCCAGCAGTTACTACGGGACACCGTACTTC. Translation: CASSYYGTPYF.

The chain joins TRBV14 to TRBJ2-1; D call uncertain. Trimming left V 0 bases short and J 3 bases short, with 15 bases between. Germline loops: CDR1 SGHDN, CDR2 FVKESK. The CDR3 covers 17 residues. DNA of the CDR3: TGTGCCAGCAGCCAAGAAGTAGAGGATTCCTACTACAATGAGCAGTTCTTC. Translation gives CASSQEVEDSYYNEQFF.

The genes are TRBV6-5 and TRBJ1-6; no clear D. Per germline, CDR1 MNHEY and CDR2 SVGAGI. The CDR3 spans 13 residues. The V end was cut by 8 bases, the J end by 8 bases, with 13 bases between. CDR3 DNA: TGTGCCAGCGTGCCCGGGGTTTATTCACCCCTCCACTTT. This translates into CASVPGVYSPLHF.

The chain is built from TRBV29-1 and TRBJ2-1; 7 nucleotides line up with TRBD2. V lost 1 base and J lost 1; bases outside the gene matches: 4. Germline assignment: CDR1 SQVTM and CDR2 ANQGSEA. The CDR3 is 15 amino acids. Here the CDR3 reads CSVEGLASSYNEQFF. DNA for the CDR3: TGCAGCGTTGAAGGACTAGCTAGTTCCTACAATGAGCAGTTCTTC.

V and J are TRBV25-1 and TRBJ1-4; D unclear. The CDR3 extends over 14 amino acids. Germline-derived CDR1 and CDR2 are MGHDK and SYGVNS. V shed 3 bases and J shed 7 bases, with 12 bases lying between them. The CDR3 here is CASSEWGGGEKLFF. The CDR3 nucleotides are TGTGCCAGCAGTGAGTGGGGTGGAGGTGAAAAACTGTTTTTT.

This clone was found once. V usage is TRBV19 and J usage is TRBJ1-5; TRBD1 matches at 8 bases. V lost 6 bases and J lost 0; bases outside the gene matches: 4. Germline CDR1 is LNHDA and CDR2 is SQIVND (reference sequence). The CDR3 contains 15 residues. The CDR3 coding sequence is TGTGCCAGTAGCCAGACAGGGGATAGCAATCAGCCCCAGCATTTT. Its translation is CASSQTGDSNQPQHF.

The chain links TRBV11-3 to TRBJ2-1; the D is unclear. Trimming pared 2 bases from V and 3 bases from J, leaving 11 bases between. The CDR3 runs to 15 residues. Germline V gene data show CDR1 as SGHNT and CDR2 as YENEEA. The CDR3 is CASSLILSIYNEQFF. Here the CDR3 DNA reads TGTGCCAGCAGCTTAATATTGAGCATCTACAATGAGCAGTTCTTC.

V is TRBV7-2 and J is TRBJ1-3; 7 bases are a match to TRBD1. Trimming took 5 bases from V and 0 from J; bases not matched to a gene: 4. The germline gives CDR1 SGHTA, CDR2 FQGNSA. CDR3 length: 15 residues. The CDR3, as DNA: TGTGCCAGCAGCCCAGGGGGAGTCTCTGGAAACACCATATATTTT. Translating gives CASSPGGVSGNTIYF.

This clone was recorded once. This chain uses TRBV25-1 with TRBJ1-3; possibly TRBD1 for D (6 bases). The V gene's germline CDR1 is MGHDK and CDR2 SYGVNS. CDR3 length: 16 residues. Trimming left V 1 base short and J 2 bases short, with 12 bases between. The CDR3 region is CASSEFGRGAGNTIYF. Here the CDR3 DNA reads TGTGCCAGCAGTGAATTCGGCAGGGGAGCTGGAAACACCATATATTTT.

This rearrangement joins TRBV30 to TRBJ2-2, with D possibly being TRBD2 (5 bases). Germline V gene data show CDR1 as GTSNPN and CDR2 as SVGIG (reference sequence). V was clipped by 2 bases and J by 1 base, with 17 bases between them. The CDR3 sequence is 17 residues long. CDR3 residues: CAWSYYRGSRNTGELFF. Here the CDR3 DNA reads TGTGCCTGGAGTTACTATCGTGGGAGTAGGAACACCGGGGAGCTGTTTTTT.

The chain is built from TRBV30 and TRBJ2-7; no reliable D call. Germline V gives CDR1 GTSNPN, CDR2 SVGIG (reference sequence). The CDR3 is 12 residues long. V was pared by 0 bases and J by 7 bases, with 10 bases between. In nucleotides, the CDR3 is TGTGCCTGGAGTGTAGACTCCCCGGAGCAGTACTTC. It specifies CAWSVDSPEQYF.

J is TRBJ1-5 and V is TRBV12-3 or TRBV12-4, with D unresolved. This CDR3 is built from 13 residues. V lost 3 bases and J lost 6, with 9 bases in between. DNA of the CDR3: TGTGCCAGCAGTTTGATGAGTATTCAGCCCCAGCATTTT. The encoded protein is CASSLMSIQPQHF.

The chain links TRBV10-2 to TRBJ2-6; 8 positions match TRBD2. Losses at the gene ends were 4 bases for V and 0 bases for J; bases not matched to a gene: 11. Germline V gene lookup returns CDR1 WSHSY and CDR2 SAAADI. The CDR3 runs 19 residues. The CDR3 here is CASSARRGETSSGANVLTF. CDR3 in DNA: TGCGCCAGCAGTGCCCGGCGGGGGGAAACAAGCTCTGGGGCCAACGTCCTGACTTTC.

The table lists this clone with a count of one. Written as DNA, the CDR3 is TGTGCCAGCGCGGGGTGGGGACTAGGGGCAGATACGCAGTATTTT. Its protein is CASAGWGLGADTQYF. The chain links TRBV27 to TRBJ2-3, with 8 bases identical to TRBD2. Germline V gene lookup returns CDR1 MNHEY and CDR2 SMNVEV (reference sequence). This CDR3 region has 15 residues. V lost 8 bases to trimming and J lost 4 bases; unmatched junction nucleotides: 11.

The rearrangement uses TRBV30 and TRBJ2-1; possibly TRBD1 for D (6 bases). The CDR3 sequence is 13 residues long. The V and J ends lost 5 bases and 3 bases respectively, with 11 bases between them. Germline V gene data show CDR1 as GTSNPN and CDR2 as SVGIG (reference sequence). DNA for the CDR3: TGTGCCTGGCGGACAGATATCTACAATGAGCAGTTCTTC. Amino acid sequence: CAWRTDIYNEQFF.